This T cell receptor beta chain originates from a study of control samples from healthy donors and cancer patients. Sequenced by immunoSEQ multiplex PCR; TCRdb stores in-frame clones only, minus some. The sample has roughly 69,000 clones, roughly 86% seen once. The CDR3 contains 14 residues. Losses at the gene ends were 4 bases for V and 7 bases for J; bases not matched to a gene: 9. Germline loops: CDR1 MNHEY, CDR2 SVGEGT. This rearrangement joins TRBV6-2 or TRBV6-3 to TRBJ1-1, with 7 bases that match TRBD1. Sequencing input: PBMCs. The clonotype originates from a woman in her fifties or sixties with head and neck cancer. CDR3 loop: CASSSPGQSLEAFF. The CDR3 nucleotides are TGTGCCAGCAGTTCTCCGGGACAGTCTCTTGAAGCTTTCTTT.